What follows describes a single T cell receptor beta chain. Its antigen remains unknown. This record belongs to a study of shared clonotypes between healthy human individuals. Background on the study: Three CD4 naive, three CD4 memory, two CD8 naive and one CD8 memory plate were used per donor.

Assay used: immunoSEQ multiplex PCR; TCRdb lists only in-frame clones, some missing. The sample consists of about 2 million clones, about 94% of them appearing once. CDR1 and CDR2 from the germline V gene are PRHDT and FYEKMQ (reference sequence). CDR3 size: 15 residues. The germline V and J ends were trimmed by 1 base and 0 bases, with 8 bases remaining between them. Cells designated naive CD8 were CD45RO-negative and were positively selected for CCR7, with terminally differentiated effector memory CD45RA+ cells excluded. Study results and limitations: The naive CD4 repertoires of a handful of donors were compared, and around 5.1% of clonotypes were shared.

The sequenced sample consisted of naive CD8+ T cells sorted from blood. The chain has TRBV13 and TRBJ2-3; D ambiguous. The receptor was isolated from a man aged 18-30 years in good health. CDR3 sequence (DNA): TGTGCCAGCAGCTTAGCGGGTTTCAGCACAGATACGCAGTATTTT. Translated: CASSLAGFSTDTQYF.